The 23 T cell receptor beta chains below were found in one sample sequenced in a study of response to subunit inactivated influenza vaccine. TCRdb used MiXCR to reprocess the RT-PCR reads, holding one entry per CDR3 protein. The sample comprises about 540,000 distinct CDR3 sequences, roughly 23% of which are singletons, and 2.5% to 3% rests with the top ten. The sample was also reused in another study, on T cells expressing NK-cell markers. That work states: A 5'RACE template switching approach incorporating UMIs was used to make TCR beta cDNA.

Here the sequenced sample was CD4+ T cells sorted from PBMCs, taken 11 to 12 days after vaccination. The receptors here all came from a man over 45 who received an inactivated influenza vaccine.

As for this clonotype: One end of the junction is discordant with germline, which a read error may explain. The V gene is TRBV5-1, the J gene TRBJ1-1; weak D call: TRBD1 (5 bases). Germline CDR1 reads SGHRS; CDR2 reads YFSETQ. The CDR3 covers 15 residues. Written as DNA, the CDR3 is TGCGCCAGCAGCTTGGCGCTGGGGCGAAACACTGAAGCTTCCTTT. Amino acid sequence: CASSLALGRNTEASF.

In its sample, this clonotype was seen a few times. The J gene is TRBJ2-3, the V gene TRBV7-9; 7 bases fit TRBD2. Germline loops: CDR1 SEHNR, CDR2 FQNEAQ (reference sequence). CDR3 length: 16 amino acids. V lost 5 bases and J lost 6; bases outside the gene matches: 14. The CDR3 reads CASSPTSRMFSDTQYF. CDR3 coding DNA: TGTGCCAGCAGCCCGACTAGCAGGATGTTCTCTGATACGCAGTATTTT. Complete variable domain (other parts from reference TRBV7-9 and TRBJ2-3): DTGVSQNPRHKITKRGQNVTFRCDPISEHNRLYWYRQTLGQGPEFLTYFQNEAQLEKSRLLSDRFSAERPKGSFSTLEIQRTEQGDSAMYLCASSPTSRMFSDTQYFGPGTRLTVL.

The chain is built from TRBV6-2 or TRBV6-3 and TRBJ2-1, with D possibly called TRBD1 or TRBD2 (5 bases each). The CDR3 sequence is 15 residues long. The V gene's germline CDR1 is MNHEY and CDR2 SVGEGT. The V end was cut by 5 bases, the J end by 7 bases, with 18 bases between. The CDR3 reads CASSATSGARNEQFF. In DNA form, the CDR3 reads TGTGCCAGCAGTGCAACTAGTGGGGCGCGTAATGAGCAGTTCTTC.

The V and J genes are TRBV27 and TRBJ2-3; D possibly corresponds to TRBD2 (5 bases). CDR1 is MNHEY, CDR2 SMNVEV, per germline (reference sequence). The V gene lost 0 bases and the J gene lost 3 bases, with 10 bases spanning the gap. The CDR3 spans 15 residues. The CDR3 sequence is CASSLSNSGTDTQYF. The CDR3 nucleotides read TGTGCCAGCAGTTTATCTAATTCGGGGACAGATACGCAGTATTTT.

The chain couples TRBV20-1 to TRBJ2-1, with TRBD2 identical over 8 bases. Germline V gene lookup returns CDR1 DFQATT and CDR2 SNEGSKA (reference sequence). The J segment lost 8 bases and the V segment lost 2 bases, leaving 11 bases of the junction unmatched. The CDR3 contains 15 residues. CDR3 DNA: TGCAGTGCTAGACCAGCGGGAGTAGGCCAGGATGAGCAGTTCTTC. Its protein product is CSARPAGVGQDEQFF.

The chain couples TRBV12-3 or TRBV12-4 to TRBJ1-1; D unclear. The CDR3 is made up of 15 amino acids. Between the trimmed V and J ends, which lost 1 base and 5 bases, there was a span of 14 bases. The CDR3 coding sequence is TGTGCCAGCAGTTTAGGGAGGGCCGGGGAGACTGAAGCTTTCTTT. This codes for CASSLGRAGETEAFF.

The chain is built from TRBV19 and TRBJ2-7; TRBD2 agrees at 7 bases. J was trimmed by 2 bases and V by 3 bases; bases with no gene match: 7. Germline lookup yields CDR1 LNHDA and CDR2 SQIVND (reference sequence). This CDR3 has 15 amino acids. This CDR3 reads CASSIWASGTYEQYF. The CDR3 DNA sequence: TGTGCCAGTAGTATCTGGGCTAGCGGCACCTACGAGCAGTACTTC.

Only a few counts were recorded for this clonotype. The gene calls are TRBV7-9 and TRBJ2-7; D is perhaps TRBD2 (6 bases). Germline loops: CDR1 SEHNR, CDR2 FQNEAQ (reference sequence). The CDR3 is 15 residues long. V was pared by 7 bases and J by 0 bases, with 16 bases between. The CDR3 is CASTRGTAYSYEQYF. DNA for the CDR3: TGTGCCAGCACCCGGGGGACGGCTTACTCCTACGAGCAGTACTTC.

This clonotype occurred a few times. The chain combines TRBV12-3 or TRBV12-4 with TRBJ1-3, with TRBD1 matching 8 bases. Trimming cost V 5 bases and J 5 bases; bases outside gene matches: 5. The CDR3 consists of 14 residues. CDR3 coding DNA: TGTGCCAGCAGTAATGGACAGGGAAGAAACACCATATATTTT. This gives the protein CASSNGQGRNTIYF.

The chain employs TRBV20-1 and TRBJ2-1; D uncertain. Germline V gene data show CDR1 as DFQATT and CDR2 as SNEGSKA (reference sequence). The CDR3 loop spans 12 amino acids. Trimming stripped 6 bases from V and 6 bases from J, with 12 bases between. The CDR3 bases are TGCAGTGCCACCCGGAACGGCAATGAGCAGTTCTTC. This encodes CSATRNGNEQFF.

CDR3 DNA: TGTGCCAGCAGCCACTCTGGAATCCACGAGCAGTACTTC. It is translated as CASSHSGIHEQYF. The V and J genes are TRBV4-2 and TRBJ2-7, with D uncertain. The CDR3 loop spans 13 amino acids. From germline, CDR1 is LGHNA and CDR2 YNFKEQ. Deletions cut 3 bases from V and 5 bases from J, with 11 bases between.

There are a few counts of this clonotype. The V call is TRBV12-3 or TRBV12-4, the J call TRBJ2-1; 7 bases fit TRBD2. This CDR3 comprises 13 residues. After removal of 6 bases from V and 2 bases from J, the junction contained 1 base not matched to a gene. The CDR3 DNA follows: TGTGCCAGCAGCCGGGGGGCCTACAATGAGCAGTTCTTC. This encodes CASSRGAYNEQFF.

The chain uses TRBV12-3 or TRBV12-4 and TRBJ2-5, with 13 bases lining up with TRBD2. Germline trimming cut 5 bases from V and 7 bases from J; bases unmatched to any gene: 7. The CDR3 has 15 amino acids. This chain's CDR3 is CASSPSGTSGATQYF. The DNA for the CDR3 is TGTGCCAGCAGTCCCTCCGGGACTAGCGGGGCGACCCAGTACTTC.

The chain couples TRBV11-1 to TRBJ2-4, with D possibly matching TRBD2 (5 bases). Germline V CDR1 and CDR2: SGHAT, FQDESV (reference sequence). CDR3 length equals 19 residues. Trimming left V 5 bases short and J 0 bases short, with 23 bases between. The CDR3 is CASSPPASRDASAKNIQYF. CDR3 nucleotide sequence: TGTGCCAGCAGCCCCCCCGCTAGCAGAGATGCGTCAGCCAAAAACATTCAGTACTTC.

V is TRBV28 and J is TRBJ2-7, with D perhaps being TRBD1 or TRBD2 (6 bases each). Between the trimmed V and J ends, which lost 2 bases and 3 bases, there was a span of 11 bases. Germline V lookup: CDR1 MDHEN, CDR2 SYDVKM. The CDR3 spans 14 residues. The CDR3, as DNA: TGTGCCAGCAGTTTAGGAGGGACAATCTACGAGCAGTACTTC. Protein product: CASSLGGTIYEQYF. Full variable domain (missing parts from reference TRBV28 and TRBJ2-7): DVKVTQSSRYLVKRTGEKVFLECVQDMDHENMFWYRQDPGLGLRLIYFSYDVKMKEKGDIPEGYSVSREKKERFSLILESASTNQTSMYLCASSLGGTIYEQYFGPGTRLTVT.

This clonotype was seen only a few times. The chain has TRBV3-1 and TRBJ2-7, with D hard to call. Trimming shortened V by 2 bases and J by 10 bases, and 18 bases separated the two germline ends. The germline gives CDR1 LGHDT, CDR2 YNNKEL (reference sequence). CDR3 length equals 14 residues. CDR3 protein: CASSQRPLAEKQYF. CDR3 DNA: TGTGCCAGCAGCCAAAGACCCCTGGCAGAGAAACAGTACTTC.

This chain joins TRBV9 and TRBJ2-7; D is perhaps TRBD1 (6 bases). The CDR3 has 15 residues. V was trimmed by 3 bases and J by 7 bases, leaving 20 bases between them. Germline CDR1 is SGDLS and CDR2 is YYNGEE. CDR3 region: CASSGGQWGSEEQYF. The CDR3 DNA is TGTGCCAGCAGCGGAGGACAGTGGGGGAGTGAGGAGCAGTACTTC.

The V call is TRBV6-2 or TRBV6-3, the J call TRBJ1-6, with a weak D call TRBD1 (6 bases). This CDR3 is 12 amino acids long. The germline V gene encodes CDR1 MNHEY and CDR2 SVGEGT. V lost 10 bases, J lost 8 bases, and 12 bases lay in between. The CDR3 here is CATQDRYSPLHF. As DNA, the CDR3 is TGTGCCACCCAGGACAGATATTCACCCCTCCACTTT.

This clonotype was detected a few times. The chain couples TRBV12-3 or TRBV12-4 to TRBJ2-5; 7 nucleotides agree with TRBD2. The CDR3 consists of 17 residues. V shed 6 bases and J 1 base; nucleotides not matched to a gene: 14. Here the CDR3 DNA reads TGTGCCAGCAGCCTTCGAAGACTAGCAACAACCCAAGAGACCCAGTACTTC. This translates into CASSLRRLATTQETQYF.

This clonotype appeared many times. The genes are TRBV15 and TRBJ1-5; D possibly corresponds to TRBD1 (5 bases). CDR1 and CDR2 (germline): LNHNV, YYDKDF (reference sequence). The CDR3 has 16 residues. V lost 5 bases, J lost 3 bases, and 17 bases lay in between. The CDR3 DNA is TGTGCCACCAGCCACACCCTCCGAGGGGTCAATCAGCCCCAGCATTTT. Amino acids: CATSHTLRGVNQPQHF.

In this sample, this clonotype turned up a few times. The chain is built from TRBV5-1 and TRBJ2-7, with D hard to call. Germline V gene sequence: CDR1 SGHRS, CDR2 YFSETQ. Trimming pared 0 bases from V and 0 bases from J, leaving 10 bases between. This CDR3 spans 15 amino acids. CDR3 loop: CASSLDPPHSYEQYF. DNA for the CDR3: TGCGCCAGCAGCTTGGACCCGCCCCACTCCTACGAGCAGTACTTC.

V and J are TRBV6-5 and TRBJ2-1, with 9 nucleotides matching TRBD2. Per germline, CDR1 MNHEY and CDR2 SVGAGI. Trimming removed 0 bases from V and 8 bases from J; junction bases left unmatched: 14. CDR3 size: 18 residues. The CDR3 DNA follows: TGTGCCAGCAGTTACTCGAGTCCTAATAGCGGGAGAGGGGATGAGCAGTTCTTC. It encodes CASSYSSPNSGRGDEQFF.

There are a few counts of this clonotype. The chain carries TRBV4-3 and TRBJ1-2; D remains ambiguous. Germline values: CDR1 LGHNA, CDR2 YSLEER. The CDR3 extends over 14 amino acids. Trimming shortened V by 0 bases and J by 4 bases, and 9 bases separated the two germline ends. CDR3: CASSQEGSGYGYTF. The CDR3 coding sequence is TGCGCCAGCAGCCAAGAGGGATCGGGCTATGGCTACACCTTC.